These 9 T cell receptor beta chains came from one sample sequenced in a study of T cells after yellow fever vaccination (dated by TCRdb to the late 2010s). The library relied on 5' RACE. For sequencing, an Illumina HiSeq 2500 was employed. TCRdb took the public reads, trimmed them with fastp at Q25, ran MiXCR for clone calling and kept in-frame beta chains. CDR3 protein duplicates are merged, each entry listing the most common genes and DNA. The sample includes under 250,000 distinct CDR3 sequences, with 6.9% observed a single time. In total, the top ten clones hold 0.65% to 0.9% of the sample. The treatment or condition label, as the study defines it: live attenuated yellow fever vaccine strain. The sample in question was CD4+ T cells sorted from PBMCs, obtained 15 days after the yellow fever booster vaccination. The receptors come from a man aged 30 to 39 who received the YFV17D yellow fever vaccine.

This clonotype was seen a handful of times. CDR3 region: CSVEQGSDTQYF. The CDR3 DNA follows: TGCAGCGTTGAGCAGGGCTCAGATACGCAGTATTTT. The chain recombines TRBV29-1 with TRBJ2-3, with a possible D match to TRBD1 (5 bases). The CDR3 has 12 amino acids. Trimming removed 3 bases at V and 4 bases at J, with 8 bases between. Germline V gives CDR1 SQVTM, CDR2 ANQGSEA.

This clonotype was picked up a small number of times. The chain employs TRBV15 and TRBJ1-2; a possible D gene is TRBD1 (5 bases). Trimming took off 1 base at V and 7 bases at J, with 16 bases between the two ends. Germline V gene data show CDR1 as LNHNV and CDR2 as YYDKDF (reference sequence). The CDR3 has 15 residues. In nucleotides, the CDR3 is TGTGCCACCAGCAGAGCGGGAGGGGAAGGAGGTGGCTACACCTTC. Its translation: CATSRAGGEGGGYTF.

The rearrangement links TRBV28 to TRBJ2-1, with 7 bases lining up with TRBD2. CDR3 length equals 16 residues. CDR1 and CDR2 from the germline V gene are MDHEN and SYDVKM. Germline trimming cut 4 bases from V and 6 bases from J; bases unmatched to any gene: 12. The DNA of the CDR3 is TGTGCCAGCAGTTCCTTCGGGGGAGGGATGCGCAATGAGCAGTTCTTC. Protein sequence: CASSSFGGGMRNEQFF.

This clonotype was seen repeatedly, ten times or more. The rearrangement links TRBV29-1 to TRBJ2-1; D ambiguous. CDR1 SQVTM and CDR2 ANQGSEA come from the germline V gene. The CDR3 is 13 amino acids. The germline V and J ends were trimmed by 2 bases and 5 bases, with 10 bases remaining between them. CDR3: CSVEHQRDNEQFF. CDR3 bases: TGCAGCGTTGAACACCAACGCGACAATGAGCAGTTCTTC.

This clonotype came up a few times. This rearrangement joins TRBV5-1 to TRBJ2-2, with D perhaps assigned TRBD1 or TRBD2 (5 bases each). The CDR3 is 15 amino acids. Germline V lookup: CDR1 SGHRS, CDR2 YFSETQ. Trimming shortened V by 3 bases and J by 1 base, and 10 bases separated the two germline ends. CDR3 loop: CASSYGAGNTGELFF. The DNA of the CDR3 is TGCGCCAGCAGCTACGGGGCGGGGAACACCGGGGAGCTGTTTTTT.

This clonotype came up many times. J is TRBJ2-7 and V is TRBV5-1; D possibly matches TRBD1 or TRBD2 (6 bases each). Germline CDR1 SGHRS, CDR2 YFSETQ. The CDR3 contains 13 residues. V lost 4 bases and J lost 2, with 10 bases in between. The CDR3 DNA reads TGCGCCAGCAGCGGCGGGACAACCTACGAGCAGTACTTC. Its translation is CASSGGTTYEQYF.

The chain is built from TRBV19 and TRBJ1-5; D remains ambiguous. The germline CDR1 and CDR2 sequences are LNHDA and SQIVND (reference sequence). Trimming took 7 bases from V and 0 from J, leaving 10 bases between them. The length of the CDR3 is 14 residues. CDR3 nucleotides: TGTGCCAGTAACGACGGCCCTAGCAATCAGCCCCAGCATTTT. The encoded protein is CASNDGPSNQPQHF.

This clonotype has more than one count but fewer than ten. V usage is TRBV6-5 and J usage is TRBJ2-1; 11 bases agree with TRBD2. Germline CDR1 and CDR2: MNHEY and SVGAGI. The V and J ends lost 7 bases and 4 bases, in that order; junction bases with no gene match: 12. This CDR3 has 17 residues. The CDR3, as DNA: TGTGCCAGCACCTCGCCGGCTAGCGGGAGGATATACAATGAGCAGTTCTTC. Protein: CASTSPASGRIYNEQFF.

The chain uses TRBV5-1 and TRBJ1-2; TRBD1 might be the D (6 bases). The germline V gene has CDR1 SGHRS and CDR2 YFSETQ. The V gene lost 3 bases and the J gene lost 5 bases, with 17 bases spanning the gap. The CDR3 covers 15 residues. Written as DNA, the CDR3 is TGCGCCAGCAGCTCGTTGGGACACTCCGATTATGGCTACACCTTC. Translating it yields CASSSLGHSDYGYTF.